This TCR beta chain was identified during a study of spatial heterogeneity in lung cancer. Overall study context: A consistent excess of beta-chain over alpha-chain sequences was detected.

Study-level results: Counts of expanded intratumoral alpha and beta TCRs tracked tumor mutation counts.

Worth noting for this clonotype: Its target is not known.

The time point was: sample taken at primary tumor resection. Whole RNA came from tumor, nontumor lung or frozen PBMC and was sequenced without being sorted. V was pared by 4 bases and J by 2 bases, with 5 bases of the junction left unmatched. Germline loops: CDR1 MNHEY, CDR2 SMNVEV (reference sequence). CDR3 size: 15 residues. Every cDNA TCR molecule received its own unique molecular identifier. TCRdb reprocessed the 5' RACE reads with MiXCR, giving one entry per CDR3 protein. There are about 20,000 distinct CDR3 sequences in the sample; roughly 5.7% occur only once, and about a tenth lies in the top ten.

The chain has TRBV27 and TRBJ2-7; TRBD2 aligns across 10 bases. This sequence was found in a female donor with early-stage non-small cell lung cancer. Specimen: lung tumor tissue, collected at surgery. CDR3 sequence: CASSSWTSGTYEQYF. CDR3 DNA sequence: TGTGCCAGCAGTTCGTGGACTAGCGGAACCTACGAGCAGTACTTC.